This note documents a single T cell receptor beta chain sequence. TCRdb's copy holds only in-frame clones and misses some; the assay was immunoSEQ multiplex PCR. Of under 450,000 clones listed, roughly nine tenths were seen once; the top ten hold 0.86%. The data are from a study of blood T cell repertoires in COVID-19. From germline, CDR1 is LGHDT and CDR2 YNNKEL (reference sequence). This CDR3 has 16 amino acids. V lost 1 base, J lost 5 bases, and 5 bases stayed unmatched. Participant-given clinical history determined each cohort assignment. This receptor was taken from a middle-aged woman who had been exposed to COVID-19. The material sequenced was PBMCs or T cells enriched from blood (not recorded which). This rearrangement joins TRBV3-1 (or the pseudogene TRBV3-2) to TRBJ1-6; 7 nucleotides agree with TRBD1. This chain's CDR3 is CASSQVETGHNSPLHF. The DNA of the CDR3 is TGTGCCAGCAGCCAAGTTGAGACAGGGCATAATTCACCCCTCCACTTT.